The entry below gives a single T cell receptor beta chain sequence along with its context. The antigen is unknown. Its ends do not fully match the called genes, so a read error is possible. TCRdb re-derived calls from the reads in MiXCR, one entry per CDR3 protein. The sample shows under 850,000 distinct CDR3 sequences, under 40% of them seen only once. These data come from a study of T cell repertoires in cytomegalovirus infection. Overall study: Through public TCR beta signatures, both CMV infection and matching HLA type were indicated.

Study outcomes and limitations: Totalled public TCR beta family frequency picked out people who carried CMV plus the relevant HLA. HLA-C-restricted CMV clonotypes gave the most frequent clonotype in two of eight donors.

The CDR3 runs 15 residues. Germline-derived CDR1 and CDR2 are SGHTA and FQGTGA. Source material: PBMCs. This clonotype originated in a human donor in good health (CMV status not recorded). Some clones in this sample may be carry-over from other donors' samples. This chain connects TRBV7-3 to TRBJ2-1; 8 bases map to TRBD1. CDR3 DNA sequence: TGTGCCAGCAGCTGGACAGGGACCCCCTACAATGAGCATTTCTTC. Protein: CASSWTGTPYNEHFF. The full variable domain, rest sourced from reference TRBV7-3 and TRBJ2-1, is GAGVSQTPSNKVTEKGKYVELRCDPISGHTALYWYRQSLGQGPEFLIYFQGTGAADDSGLPNDRFFAVRPEGSVSTLKIQRTERGDSAVYLCASSWTGTPYNEHFFGPGTRLTVL.